Following are 18 T cell receptor beta chains from one sample sequenced in a study of cytomegalovirus exposure and HLA in healthy donors. Primers included in the PCR were 60 Vbeta and 13 Jbeta primers. Measured with immunoSEQ multiplex PCR; TCRdb has only the in-frame clones, and not every one. The sample yields about 160,000 clones, roughly 79% seen once. The sequencing sample was made of PBMCs. These receptors were obtained from a woman between 45 and 60 years old in good health and CMV-seronegative.

This clone has a single count. The V and J genes are TRBV9 and TRBJ2-7; tentative D call: TRBD2 (6 bases). V was cut by 1 base and J by 3 bases, with 17 bases left in between. Looked up from germline, CDR1 is SGDLS and CDR2 is YYNGEE. The CDR3 spans 16 residues. CDR3: CASSVSGDSGSYEQYF. The CDR3 nucleotides are TGTGCCAGCAGCGTATCGGGGGATAGCGGAAGCTACGAGCAGTACTTC. Filled out from reference TRBV9 and TRBJ2-7, the complete variable domain reads DSGVTQTPKHLITATGQRVTLRCSPRSGDLSVYWYQQSLDQGLQFLIQYYNGEERAKGNILERFSAQQFPDLHSELNLSSLELGDSALYFCASSVSGDSGSYEQYFGPGTRLTVT.

J is TRBJ2-3 and V is TRBV5-4; 7 bases match TRBD1. CDR1 is SGHNT and CDR2 is YYREEE in the germline V gene (reference sequence). This CDR3 has 15 amino acids. With 4 bases clipped from V and 2 bases from J, the junction kept 7 bases outside the gene matches. The CDR3 sequence is CASSPTTGITDTQYF. The CDR3, as DNA: TGTGCCAGCAGCCCCACGACAGGGATCACAGATACGCAGTATTTT.

The chain joins TRBV7-8 to TRBJ2-3; D may be TRBD1 (5 bases). V was trimmed by 5 bases and J by 1 base, leaving 10 bases between them. The CDR3 totals 14 residues. CDR1 and CDR2 (germline): SGHVS, FQNEAQ. The CDR3 sequence: CASSGRQRTDTQYF. The CDR3 DNA is TGTGCCAGCAGCGGGCGACAGCGCACAGATACGCAGTATTTT.

With regard to this clone: At one end the junction does not follow the germline gene, possibly because of a read error. DNA of the CDR3: TGTGCCAGCACCTTGAAACAGGCCAGCAGAAGCTACGAGCAGTACTTC. Protein: CASTLKQASRSYEQYF. This chain joins TRBV5-4 and TRBJ2-7; a weak D match, TRBD1 (5 bases). The V gene's germline CDR1 is SGHNT and CDR2 YYREEE (reference sequence). This CDR3 region has 16 residues.

CDR3 DNA sequence: TGTGCCAGCAGCTTCACAGCCCACGGGAGCTATGGCTACACCTTC. This codes for CASSFTAHGSYGYTF. The chain carries TRBV7-2 and TRBJ1-2, with unresolved D. This CDR3 is 15 amino acids long. In germline, CDR1 is SGHTA, CDR2 FQGNSA. Trimming removed 3 bases at V and 4 bases at J, with 15 bases between.

V is TRBV7-2 and J is TRBJ2-7, with TRBD1 identical over 8 bases. The CDR3 is made up of 15 amino acids. CDR1 is SGHTA, CDR2 FQGNSA, per germline. After removal of 7 bases from V and 3 bases from J, the junction contained 11 bases not matched to a gene. The CDR3 DNA follows: TGTGCCAGCACCATCGGACAGGGCCTGTTCTACGAGCAGTACTTC. Protein sequence: CASTIGQGLFYEQYF.

V usage is TRBV5-6 and J usage is TRBJ2-6; weak D call: TRBD1 (5 bases). This CDR3 is 17 amino acids long. Trimming stripped 1 base from V and 5 bases from J, with 16 bases between. The germline gives CDR1 SGHDT, CDR2 YYEEEE. In DNA, the CDR3 is TGTGCCAGCAGCTTGTCAAGTACAGGAGCATGGGCCAACGTCCTGACTTTC. Amino acids: CASSLSSTGAWANVLTF. Supplemented by reference TRBV5-6 and TRBJ2-6, the full variable domain reads DAGVTQSPTHLIKTRGQQVTLRCSPKSGHDTVSWYQQALGQGPQFIFQYYEEEERQRGNFPDRFSGHQFPNYSSELNVNALLLGDSALYLCASSLSSTGAWANVLTFGAGSRLTVL.

V usage is TRBV28 and J usage is TRBJ2-3, with D possibly being TRBD2 (5 bases). Germline V gives CDR1 MDHEN, CDR2 SYDVKM. The V and J ends lost 3 bases and 3 bases respectively, with 16 bases between them. The CDR3 has 16 residues. CDR3 loop: CASSFPGELSTDTQYF. In DNA, the CDR3 is TGTGCCAGCAGTTTCCCCGGGGAACTGTCAACAGATACGCAGTATTTT.

The chain has TRBV4-3 and TRBJ2-5; D is perhaps TRBD2 (6 bases). TRBJ2-7 matches the DNA end more closely, so the J call is doubtful. CDR3 size: 18 residues. CDR1 and CDR2 (germline): LGHNA, YSLEER. The CDR3 reads CASSQDGGVSSLFYEQYF. CDR3 bases: TGCGCCAGCAGCCAAGATGGAGGGGTCTCCTCTCTGTTCTACGAGCAGTACTTC.

The rearrangement joins TRBV4-1 to TRBJ2-1; TRBD1 matches at 11 bases. Germline assignment: CDR1 MGHRA and CDR2 YSYEKL. V lost 1 base, J lost 9 bases, and 5 bases stayed unmatched. CDR3 length: 15 amino acids. This CDR3 is CASSQGPGTGGEQFF. The CDR3 nucleotides read TGCGCCAGCAGCCAAGGCCCCGGGACAGGGGGTGAGCAGTTCTTC.

The V gene is TRBV19, the J gene TRBJ1-1, with 7 nucleotides matching TRBD1. CDR1 and CDR2 from the germline V gene are LNHDA and SQIVND (reference sequence). Losses at the gene ends were 1 base for V and 3 bases for J; bases not matched to a gene: 8. The CDR3 runs 16 residues. DNA of the CDR3: TGTGCCAGTAGTATAGTCAGACAGGGAATGTACACTGAAGCTTTCTTT. Translating gives CASSIVRQGMYTEAFF. Full variable domain (outside the CDR3, taken from reference TRBV19 and TRBJ1-1): DGGITQSPKYLFRKEGQNVTLSCEQNLNHDAMYWYRQDPGQGLRLIYYSQIVNDFQKGDIAEGYSVSREKKESFPLTVTSAQKNPTAFYLCASSIVRQGMYTEAFFGQGTRLTVV.

The V and J genes are TRBV7-6 and TRBJ1-5, with unresolved D. This CDR3 contains 14 residues. Trimming shortened V by 1 base and J by 3 bases, and 7 bases separated the two germline ends. Germline V CDR1 and CDR2: SGHVS, FNYEAQ. CDR3 DNA sequence: TGTGCCAGCAGCTTAGACGGGGACAATCAGCCCCAGCATTTT. Amino acid sequence: CASSLDGDNQPQHF.

The V call is TRBV15, the J call TRBJ1-1; D unclear. Germline CDR1 is LNHNV and CDR2 is YYDKDF (reference sequence). The length of the CDR3 is 15 residues. The germline V and J ends were trimmed by 1 base and 0 bases, with 9 bases remaining between them. CDR3 nucleotides: TGTGCCACCAGCAGAGGGAGGCCGCTGAACACTGAAGCTTTCTTT. Translated, it gives CATSRGRPLNTEAFF.

The rearrangement uses TRBV25-1 and TRBJ1-2, with a possible D match to TRBD1 (6 bases). V gave up 6 bases and J gave up 3 bases, with 8 bases separating them. CDR1 is MGHDK, CDR2 SYGVNS, per germline. The CDR3 loop spans 12 amino acids. The CDR3 DNA reads TGTGCCAGCAGACCAGGGGACTATGGCTACACCTTC. Protein: CASRPGDYGYTF.

The chain combines TRBV5-1 with TRBJ2-3, with D maybe TRBD2 (6 bases). The CDR3 runs 16 residues. Trimming removed 5 bases from V and 0 bases from J, with 16 bases in between. Germline V lookup: CDR1 SGHRS, CDR2 YFSETQ. The CDR3 loop is CASSPTDYPSTDTQYF. In nucleotides, the CDR3 is TGCGCCAGCAGTCCGACGGACTACCCTAGCACAGATACGCAGTATTTT.

V and J are TRBV5-4 and TRBJ1-6; 10 positions agree with TRBD1. V was clipped by 0 bases and J by 8 bases; unmatched bases: 2. Germline loops: CDR1 SGHNT, CDR2 YYREEE (reference sequence). The CDR3 runs 15 residues. DNA of the CDR3: TGTGCCAGCAGCTTGGAGGGACAGGGGTATTCACCCCTCCACTTT. Its translation is CASSLEGQGYSPLHF.

The J gene is TRBJ2-1, the V gene TRBV2; D is undetermined. There are 13 residues in the CDR3. Looked up from germline, CDR1 is SNHLY and CDR2 is FYNNEI. V dropped 6 bases and J dropped 3 bases, with 9 bases sitting between them. CDR3 in DNA: TGTGCCAGCAGGCCGGGTATCTACAATGAGCAGTTCTTC. It encodes CASRPGIYNEQFF. Based on the CDR3 plus reference TRBV2 and TRBJ2-1, the full variable domain is EPEVTQTPSHQVTQMGQEVILRCVPISNHLYFYWYRQILGQKVEFLVSFYNNEISEKSEIFDDQFSVERPDGSNFTLKIRSTKLEDSAMYFCASRPGIYNEQFFGPGTRLTVL.

The chain has TRBV28 and TRBJ2-7; no clear D. V was clipped by 4 bases and J by 2 bases, with 12 bases between them. CDR3 length equals 14 residues. CDR1 and CDR2 (germline): MDHEN, SYDVKM. The CDR3 is CASSSPSVAYEQYF. CDR3 bases: TGTGCCAGCAGTTCCCCCTCCGTTGCCTACGAGCAGTACTTC.